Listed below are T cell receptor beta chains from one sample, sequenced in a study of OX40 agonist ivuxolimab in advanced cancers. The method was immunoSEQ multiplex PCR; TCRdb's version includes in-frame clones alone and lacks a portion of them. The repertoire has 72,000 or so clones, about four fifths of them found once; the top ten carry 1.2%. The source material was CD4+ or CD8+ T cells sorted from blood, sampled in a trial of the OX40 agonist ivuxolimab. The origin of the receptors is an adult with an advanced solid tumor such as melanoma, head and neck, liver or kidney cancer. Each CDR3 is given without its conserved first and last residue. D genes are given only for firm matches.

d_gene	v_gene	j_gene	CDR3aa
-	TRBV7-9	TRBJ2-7	ASSLDSAGNPYEQY
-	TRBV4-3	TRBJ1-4	ASSQEGRNEKLF
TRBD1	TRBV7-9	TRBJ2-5	ASSLRRGQGIQETQY
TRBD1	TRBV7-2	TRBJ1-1	ASRLTGANTEAF
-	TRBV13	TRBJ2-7	ASRPDSSYEQY
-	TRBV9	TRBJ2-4	ASSVDAAQNIQY
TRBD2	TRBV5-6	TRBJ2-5	ASSLDTSGGVLETQY
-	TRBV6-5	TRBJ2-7	ASSVETGAYEQY
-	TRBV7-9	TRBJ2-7	ASSYDRQRHEQY
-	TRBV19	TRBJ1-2	ATQETLDYGYT
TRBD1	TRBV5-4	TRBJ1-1	ASSLPPGQVNTEAF
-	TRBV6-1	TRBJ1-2	ASRETGTAVGYGYT
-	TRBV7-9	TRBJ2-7	ASSSPSTATSYEQY
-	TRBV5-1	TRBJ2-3	ASSSGTAPASTDTQY
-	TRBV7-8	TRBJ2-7	ASSFKRGQQYEQY
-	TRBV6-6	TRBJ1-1	ASSYGQKNTEAF
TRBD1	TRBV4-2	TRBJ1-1	ASSQESGTGTGAF
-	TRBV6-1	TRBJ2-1	ASSEALQGSSYNEQF
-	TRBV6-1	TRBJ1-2	ASSSNVNYGYT
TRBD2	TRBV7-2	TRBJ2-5	ASSRTPSSGGTQY
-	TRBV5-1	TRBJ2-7	ASRIGKGFSYEQY
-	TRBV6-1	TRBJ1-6	ASSSENNSPLH
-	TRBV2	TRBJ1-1	ASSESGFWTEAF
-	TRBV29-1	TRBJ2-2	SVATLLNTGELF
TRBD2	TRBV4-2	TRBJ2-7	ASSQVGVAGGYEQY
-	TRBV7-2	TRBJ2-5	ASSRSGLKTQY
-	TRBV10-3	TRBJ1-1	ATRSRGNTEAF
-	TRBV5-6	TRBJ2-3	ASSLMSTDTQY
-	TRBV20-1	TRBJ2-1	SCRGPGEQF
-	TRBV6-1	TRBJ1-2	AVGKPSNYGYT
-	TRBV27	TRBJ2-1	ASRGLSYNEQF
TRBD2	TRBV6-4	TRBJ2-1	ASSEELASNEQF
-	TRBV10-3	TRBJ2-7	AIGEDSYEQY
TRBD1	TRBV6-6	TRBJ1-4	ASSRDRGNEKLF
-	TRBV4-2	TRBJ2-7	ASSQDRGYTYEQY
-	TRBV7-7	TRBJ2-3	ASSPSPGPSTDTQY
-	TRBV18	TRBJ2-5	ASSGGEKTQY
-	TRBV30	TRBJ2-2	AWRGAGRTGELF
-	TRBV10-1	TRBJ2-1	ASSENPAGAGEQF
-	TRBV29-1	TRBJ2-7	SVRPDSFEQY
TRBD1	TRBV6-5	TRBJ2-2	ASSYSTGTSTGELF
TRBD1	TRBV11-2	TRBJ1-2	ASSLDRAGDGYT